This T cell receptor beta chain is from a study of cytomegalovirus exposure and HLA in healthy donors. Study background: About 85 million unique TCRs from HLA-typed donors were held in an early release of data.

Overall study findings and caveats: Sequencing likely generated an artifact that appeared as a cluster of highly shared sequence variants. The classifier reportedly diagnosed cytomegalovirus status with high specificity and sensitivity.

All donors participated as healthy donors of bone marrow. Primers included in the PCR were 60 Vbeta and 13 Jbeta primers. Libraries were prepared by immunoSEQ multiplex PCR; TCRdb keeps only in-frame clonotypes and omits some of them. The sample consists of about 200,000 clones, roughly 73% of them appearing once. In germline, CDR1 is KGHSH, CDR2 LQKENI. Between the trimmed V and J ends, which lost 4 bases and 7 bases, there was a span of 14 bases. This CDR3 has 15 residues. About this clone: The antigen remains unidentified.

The receptor was derived from a woman in her twenties or thirties in good health and CMV-seropositive. This sequence joins TRBV18 and TRBJ2-6; a possible D gene is TRBD1 (6 bases). Sequencing used PBMCs. CDR3: CASSLGQTVANVLTF. In DNA form, the CDR3 reads TGTGCCAGCTCACTCGGACAGACTGTAGCCAACGTCCTGACTTTC. The whole variable domain, remainder taken from reference TRBV18 and TRBJ2-6, is NAGVMQNPRHLVRRRGQEARLRCSPMKGHSHVYWYRQLPEEGLKFMVYLQKENIIDESGMPKERFSAEFPKEGPSILRIQQVVRGDSAAYFCASSLGQTVANVLTFGAGSRLTVL.